Shown below are 16 T cell receptor beta chains from a single sample sequenced in a study of blood T cell repertoires in COVID-19. The table came from immunoSEQ multiplex PCR; TCRdb's copy has only in-frame clones and leaves some out. The sample yields some 42,000 clones, more than 75% seen once. Sequencing used peripheral blood. The receptors stem from a man older than 75 with acute or convalescent COVID-19.

The chain has TRBV18 and TRBJ1-1; the D gene is possibly TRBD1 (6 bases). This CDR3 contains 15 residues. V gave up 0 bases and J gave up 5 bases, with 13 bases separating them. CDR1 and CDR2 from the germline V gene are KGHSH and LQKENI. In DNA form, the CDR3 reads TGTGCCAGCTCACCACCGATGGGGGCGGTAACTGAAGCTTTCTTT. Translating it yields CASSPPMGAVTEAFF.

This clone was detected once. This rearrangement joins TRBV5-8 to TRBJ2-3; perhaps TRBD2 as D (7 bases). V was clipped by 1 base and J by 3 bases, with 9 bases between them. Germline loops: CDR1 SGHTS, CDR2 YDEGEE. This CDR3 spans 14 amino acids. CDR3 nucleotide sequence: TGTGCCAGCAGCTTGCGGGGGGCTACAGATACGCAGTATTTT. The encoded protein is CASSLRGATDTQYF.

The chain couples TRBV6-5 to TRBJ1-5, with D possibly TRBD1 on 5 matching bases. Germline assignment: CDR1 MNHEY and CDR2 SVGAGI. The germline V and J ends were trimmed by 0 bases and 4 bases, with 10 bases remaining between them. CDR3 length: 15 amino acids. This CDR3 is CASSYSEGQNQPQHF. CDR3 DNA sequence: TGTGCCAGCAGTTACTCGGAGGGGCAAAATCAGCCCCAGCATTTT.

The gene calls are TRBV15 and TRBJ2-5; TRBD2 agrees at 9 bases. The CDR3 spans 15 residues. Germline V gene sequence: CDR1 LNHNV, CDR2 YYDKDF (reference sequence). The junction had 5 bases not matched to a gene; V was cut back by 1 base and J by 5 bases. Here the CDR3 reads CATSRGLAGLETQYF. The CDR3 DNA reads as TGTGCCACCAGCAGAGGGCTAGCGGGATTGGAGACCCAGTACTTC.

J is TRBJ1-4 and V is TRBV18, with D perhaps matching TRBD1 (6 bases). The CDR3 runs to 19 residues. Germline assignment: CDR1 KGHSH and CDR2 LQKENI. Trimming took off 3 bases at V and 0 bases at J, with 20 bases between the two ends. DNA for the CDR3: TGTGCCAGCTCACCCATTCATGGGACAAGCCCTTCAACTAATGAAAAACTGTTTTTT. Its protein is CASSPIHGTSPSTNEKLFF.

Only a few counts were recorded for this clone. The chain uses TRBV7-2 and TRBJ2-7; 15 bases are a match to TRBD2. Germline assignment: CDR1 SGHTA and CDR2 FQGNSA. The CDR3 is 18 residues long. The V and J ends lost 5 bases and 6 bases, in that order; junction bases with no gene match: 14. The chain's CDR3 is CASSVGTSGRRLGGEQYF. The DNA of the CDR3 is TGTGCCAGCAGCGTCGGGACTAGCGGGAGGCGGCTGGGCGGCGAGCAGTACTTC.

The chain combines TRBV5-4 with TRBJ1-1; 8 bases fit TRBD1. Trimming at V came to 2 bases and at J to 4 bases, leaving 16 bases not matched to a gene. The CDR3 length is 18 residues. Germline V gene lookup returns CDR1 SGHNT and CDR2 YYREEE (reference sequence). CDR3 sequence: CASSLEGRGLYWGTEAFF. As DNA, the CDR3 is TGTGCCAGCAGCTTAGAGGGCAGGGGGCTTTATTGGGGCACTGAAGCTTTCTTT.

With respect to this clone: The same CDR3 arises from other DNA sequences in this sample as well. This chain joins TRBV5-5 and TRBJ1-1; unclear D gene. The CDR3 is 13 residues long. V shed 0 bases and J shed 3 bases, with 6 bases lying between them. Germline V gives CDR1 SGHKS, CDR2 YYEKEE (reference sequence). The CDR3 coding sequence is TGTGCCAGCAGCTTGGCCGGGGACACTGAAGCTTTCTTT. It specifies CASSLAGDTEAFF.

In nucleotides, the CDR3 is TGTGCCAGCGTCGACGACAGGGGAGGATCAGGTGGCTACACCTTC. Protein product: CASVDDRGGSGGYTF. The chain recombines TRBV2 with TRBJ1-2; 8 bases fit TRBD1. The ends lost 8 bases at V and 7 bases at J; junction bases unmatched: 15. The germline gives CDR1 SNHLY, CDR2 FYNNEI. This CDR3 region has 15 residues.

V gene TRBV6-2 or TRBV6-3 combines with J gene TRBJ2-1, with D uncertain. The V end was cut by 2 bases, the J end by 8 bases, with 10 bases between. The length of the CDR3 is 13 residues. The germline gives CDR1 MNHEY, CDR2 SVGEGT. This CDR3 is CASSYERGDEQFF. The CDR3 nucleotides read TGTGCCAGCAGTTACGAGAGAGGCGATGAGCAGTTCTTC.

V usage is TRBV5-1 and J usage is TRBJ2-5; 13 nucleotides agree with TRBD2. V dropped 4 bases and J dropped 6; count of bases not matched to a gene: 9. This CDR3 is built from 16 residues. The germline CDR1 and CDR2 sequences are SGHRS and YFSETQ. Written as DNA, the CDR3 is TGCGCCAGCAGCCCGCGGACTAGCGGGAGAAGCCAGACCCAGTACTTC. This codes for CASSPRTSGRSQTQYF.

V usage is TRBV19 and J usage is TRBJ2-3, with 11 bases aligning to TRBD2. This CDR3 has 15 amino acids. Germline loops: CDR1 LNHDA, CDR2 SQIVND (reference sequence). V dropped 3 bases and J dropped 9; count of bases not matched to a gene: 8. CDR3: CASSISGTSGKTQYF. The CDR3 nucleotides are TGTGCCAGTAGTATCAGTGGGACTAGCGGCAAGACGCAGTATTTT.

This chain uses TRBV7-2 with TRBJ2-1; TRBD2 aligns across 8 bases. The J segment lost 4 bases and the V segment lost 5 bases, leaving 7 bases of the junction unmatched. The CDR3 runs to 15 residues. Per the germline V gene, CDR1 is SGHTA and CDR2 is FQGNSA. CDR3 sequence reads: CASSQVVAGYNEQFF. As DNA, the CDR3 is TGTGCCAGCAGCCAAGTGGTAGCGGGGTACAATGAGCAGTTCTTC.

This sequence joins TRBV4-1 and TRBJ2-3, with 15 bases aligning to TRBD2. From germline, CDR1 is MGHRA and CDR2 YSYEKL. The J segment lost 6 bases and the V segment lost 4 bases, leaving 8 bases of the junction unmatched. This CDR3 comprises 17 residues. The DNA for the CDR3 is TGCGCCAGCAGCCTTCGGACTAGCGGGGGGGCCGGGGATACGCAGTATTTT. As protein: CASSLRTSGGAGDTQYF.

The V gene is TRBV27, the J gene TRBJ2-3, with 12 bases that match TRBD2. This CDR3 contains 18 residues. V was clipped by 1 base and J by 3 bases; unmatched bases: 8. Germline loops: CDR1 MNHEY, CDR2 SMNVEV (reference sequence). As DNA, the CDR3 is TGTGCCAGCAGTTTATTTCTAGCGGGAGGGCCCTCGACAGATACGCAGTATTTT. Residues: CASSLFLAGGPSTDTQYF.

V gene TRBV7-2 combines with J gene TRBJ2-3; 7 nucleotides line up with TRBD2. The trim removed 1 base at V and 2 bases at J, leaving 6 bases unmatched. This CDR3 spans 16 amino acids. CDR1 is SGHTA and CDR2 is FQGNSA in the germline V gene. CDR3 sequence: CASSLDYSGATDTQYF. CDR3 in DNA: TGTGCCAGCAGCTTAGACTACAGCGGGGCCACAGATACGCAGTATTTT.